This T cell receptor beta chain was recovered during a study of T cells after yellow fever vaccination. Study details: Fractions low in cell number were prepared with SMART-Seq v4 Ultra Low Input. Study observations and caveats: Abundant clonotypes (contaminants from the bulk population) could be present in FACS-sorted repertoires. Subsequent to the booster, the majority of primary-vaccination clones reappeared (roughly 96% CD4, 85% to 90% CD8).

This clonotype was recorded many times. What it binds is unknown. MiXCR was run by TCRdb on the 5' RACE reads, yielding one entry per CDR3 protein. The table has around 330,000 distinct CDR3 sequences, around 3.9% seen once. This clonotype originated in a man between 18 and 35 years old who received the YFV17D yellow fever vaccine. Sequences were derived from PBMCs, sampled on the day of the yellow fever booster vaccination.

The CDR3 here is CASSLGAGEQFF. The CDR3 DNA reads TGTGCCAGCAGCTTGGGGGCGGGGGAGCAGTTCTTC. The chain is built from TRBV11-2 and TRBJ2-1, with D perhaps TRBD1 or TRBD2 (6 bases each). Germline lookup yields CDR1 SGHAT and CDR2 FQNNGV. V lost 3 bases and J lost 10, with 10 bases in between. The CDR3 sequence is 12 residues long.